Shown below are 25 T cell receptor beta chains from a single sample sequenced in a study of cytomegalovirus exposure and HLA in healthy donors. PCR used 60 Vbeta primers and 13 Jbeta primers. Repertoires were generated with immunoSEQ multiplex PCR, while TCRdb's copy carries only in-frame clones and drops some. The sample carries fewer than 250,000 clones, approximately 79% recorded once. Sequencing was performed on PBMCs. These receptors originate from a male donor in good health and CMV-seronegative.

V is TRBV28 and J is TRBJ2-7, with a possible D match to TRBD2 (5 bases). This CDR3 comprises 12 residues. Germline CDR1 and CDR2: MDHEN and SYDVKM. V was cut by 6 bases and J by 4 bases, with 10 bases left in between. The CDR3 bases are TGTGCCAGCAGCCCTACTAGTTACGAGCAGTACTTC. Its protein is CASSPTSYEQYF.

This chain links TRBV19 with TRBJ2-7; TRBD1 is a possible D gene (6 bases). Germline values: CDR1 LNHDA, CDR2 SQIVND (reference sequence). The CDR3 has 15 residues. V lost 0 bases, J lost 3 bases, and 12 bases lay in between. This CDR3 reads CASSIEPTGVYEQYF. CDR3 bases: TGTGCCAGTAGTATAGAGCCGACAGGTGTCTACGAGCAGTACTTC.

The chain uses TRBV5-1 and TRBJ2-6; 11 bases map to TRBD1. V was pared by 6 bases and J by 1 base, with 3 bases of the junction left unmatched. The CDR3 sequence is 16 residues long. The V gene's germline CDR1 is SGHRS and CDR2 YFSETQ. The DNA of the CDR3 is TGCGCCAGCACGGGACAGGGGGGATCTGGGGCCAACGTCCTGACTTTC. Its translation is CASTGQGGSGANVLTF.

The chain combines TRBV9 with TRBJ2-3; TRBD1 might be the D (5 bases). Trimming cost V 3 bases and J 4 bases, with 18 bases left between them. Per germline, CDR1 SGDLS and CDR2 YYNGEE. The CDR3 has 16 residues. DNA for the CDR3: TGTGCCAGCAGCGCCCTCCCCCAGGGAAAGGCAGATACGCAGTATTTT. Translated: CASSALPQGKADTQYF.

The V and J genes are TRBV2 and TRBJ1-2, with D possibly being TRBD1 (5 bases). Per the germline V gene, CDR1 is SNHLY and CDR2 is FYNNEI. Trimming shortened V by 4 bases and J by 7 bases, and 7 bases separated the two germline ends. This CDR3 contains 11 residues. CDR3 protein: CASSGQRGYTF. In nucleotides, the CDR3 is TGTGCCAGCAGTGGACAGCGTGGCTACACCTTC. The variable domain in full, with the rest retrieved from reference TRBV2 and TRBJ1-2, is EPEVTQTPSHQVTQMGQEVILRCVPISNHLYFYWYRQILGQKVEFLVSFYNNEISEKSEIFDDQFSVERPDGSNFTLKIRSTKLEDSAMYFCASSGQRGYTFGSGTRLTVV.

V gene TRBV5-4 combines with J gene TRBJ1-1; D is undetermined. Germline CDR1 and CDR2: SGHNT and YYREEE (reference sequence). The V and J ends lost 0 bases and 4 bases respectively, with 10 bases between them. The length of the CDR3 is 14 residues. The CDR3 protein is CASSLESTATEAFF. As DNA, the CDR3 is TGTGCCAGCAGCTTGGAGTCTACTGCCACTGAAGCTTTCTTT.

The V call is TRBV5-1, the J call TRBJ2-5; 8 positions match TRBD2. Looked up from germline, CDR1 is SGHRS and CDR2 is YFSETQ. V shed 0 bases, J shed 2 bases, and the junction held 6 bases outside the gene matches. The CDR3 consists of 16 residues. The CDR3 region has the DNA TGCGCCAGCAGCTTGGCGAGCGGGGGACCTCAAGAGACCCAGTACTTC. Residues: CASSLASGGPQETQYF.

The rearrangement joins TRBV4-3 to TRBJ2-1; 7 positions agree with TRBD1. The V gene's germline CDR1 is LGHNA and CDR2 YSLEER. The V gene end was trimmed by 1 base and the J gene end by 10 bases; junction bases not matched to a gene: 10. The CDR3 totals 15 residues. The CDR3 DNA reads TGCGCCAGCAGCCAAGCGGCAACAGCCAGGGGGGAGCAGTTCTTC. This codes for CASSQAATARGEQFF.

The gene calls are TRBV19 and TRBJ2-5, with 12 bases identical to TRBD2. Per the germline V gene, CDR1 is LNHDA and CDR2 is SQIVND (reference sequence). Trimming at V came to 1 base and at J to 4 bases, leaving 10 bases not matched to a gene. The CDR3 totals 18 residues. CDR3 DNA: TGTGCCAGTAGTATAGGTCTAGCGGGAGGGCCATCGGGAGAGACCCAGTACTTC. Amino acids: CASSIGLAGGPSGETQYF.

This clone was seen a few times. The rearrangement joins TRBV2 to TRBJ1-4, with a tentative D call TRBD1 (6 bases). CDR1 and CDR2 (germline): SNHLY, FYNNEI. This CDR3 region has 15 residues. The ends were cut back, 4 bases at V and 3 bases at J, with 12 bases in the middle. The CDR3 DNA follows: TGTGCCAGCAGTGGGCAGGGGCGGGCTAATGAAAAACTGTTTTTT. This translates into CASSGQGRANEKLFF.

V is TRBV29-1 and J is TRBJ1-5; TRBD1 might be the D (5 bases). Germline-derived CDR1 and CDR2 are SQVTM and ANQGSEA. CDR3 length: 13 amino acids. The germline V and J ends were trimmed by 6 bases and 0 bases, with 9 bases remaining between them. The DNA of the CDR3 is TGCAGCGTGGGGGGGGTTAGCAATCAGCCCCAGCATTTT. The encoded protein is CSVGGVSNQPQHF.

The CDR3 region is CASSSRSGYTF. DNA of the CDR3: TGTGCCAGCAGCTCCAGGTCCGGCTACACCTTC. The chain joins TRBV9 to TRBJ1-2; no definite D call. Germline V lookup: CDR1 SGDLS, CDR2 YYNGEE. The ends were cut back, 4 bases at V and 8 bases at J, with 9 bases in the middle. This CDR3 contains 11 residues.

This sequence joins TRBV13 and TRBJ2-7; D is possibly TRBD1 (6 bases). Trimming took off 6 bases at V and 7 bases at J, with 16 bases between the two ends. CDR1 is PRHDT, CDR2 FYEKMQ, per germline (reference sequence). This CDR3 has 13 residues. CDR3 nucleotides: TGTGCCAGCAGTAACCGACAGGTCTCGGAGCAGTACTTC. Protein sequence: CASSNRQVSEQYF.

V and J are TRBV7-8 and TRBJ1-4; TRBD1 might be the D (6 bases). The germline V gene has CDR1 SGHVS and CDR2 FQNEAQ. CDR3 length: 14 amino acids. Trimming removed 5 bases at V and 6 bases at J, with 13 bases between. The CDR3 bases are TGTGCCAGCAGCCTTACAGGGTCGGATGAAAAACTGTTTTTT. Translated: CASSLTGSDEKLFF.

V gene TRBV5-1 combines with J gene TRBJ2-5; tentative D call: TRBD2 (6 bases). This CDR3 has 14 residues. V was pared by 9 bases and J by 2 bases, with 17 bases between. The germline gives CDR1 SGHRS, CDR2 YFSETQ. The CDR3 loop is CATRPGLRQETQYF. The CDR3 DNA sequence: TGCGCCACCAGACCCGGACTAAGACAAGAGACCCAGTACTTC.

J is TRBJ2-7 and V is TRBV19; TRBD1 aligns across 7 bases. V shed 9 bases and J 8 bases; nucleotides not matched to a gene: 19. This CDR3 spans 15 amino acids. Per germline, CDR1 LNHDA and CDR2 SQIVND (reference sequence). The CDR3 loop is CASSRGRDSPTKQYF. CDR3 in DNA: TGTGCCAGCTCACGGGGCCGGGACAGCCCTACGAAGCAGTACTTC.

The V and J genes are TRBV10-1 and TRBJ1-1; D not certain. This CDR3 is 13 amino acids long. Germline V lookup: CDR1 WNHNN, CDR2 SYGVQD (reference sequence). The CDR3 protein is CGSRPPVNTEAFF. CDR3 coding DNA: TGCGGAAGCAGACCCCCAGTGAACACTGAAGCTTTCTTT.

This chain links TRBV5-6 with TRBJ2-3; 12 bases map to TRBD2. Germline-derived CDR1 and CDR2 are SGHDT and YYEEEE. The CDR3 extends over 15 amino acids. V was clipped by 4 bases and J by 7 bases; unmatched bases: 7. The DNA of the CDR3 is TGTGCCAGCAGCCCCCGACTAGCGGGAGAAAATACGCAGTATTTT. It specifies CASSPRLAGENTQYF. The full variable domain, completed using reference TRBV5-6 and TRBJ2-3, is DAGVTQSPTHLIKTRGQQVTLRCSPKSGHDTVSWYQQALGQGPQFIFQYYEEEERQRGNFPDRFSGHQFPNYSSELNVNALLLGDSALYLCASSPRLAGENTQYFGPGTRLTVL.

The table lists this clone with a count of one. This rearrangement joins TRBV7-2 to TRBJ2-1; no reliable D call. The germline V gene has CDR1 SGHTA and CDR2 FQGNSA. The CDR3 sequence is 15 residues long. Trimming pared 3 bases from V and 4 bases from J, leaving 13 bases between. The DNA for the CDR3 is TGTGCCAGCAGCTTTTCATTAGCTGAGTACAATGAGCAGTTCTTC. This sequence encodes CASSFSLAEYNEQFF.

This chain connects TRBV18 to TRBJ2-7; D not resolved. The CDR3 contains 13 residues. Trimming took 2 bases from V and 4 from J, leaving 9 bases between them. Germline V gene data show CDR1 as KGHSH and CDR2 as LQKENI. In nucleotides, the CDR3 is TGTGCCAGCTCACCAGAGGTATTTTACGAGCAGTACTTC. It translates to CASSPEVFYEQYF.

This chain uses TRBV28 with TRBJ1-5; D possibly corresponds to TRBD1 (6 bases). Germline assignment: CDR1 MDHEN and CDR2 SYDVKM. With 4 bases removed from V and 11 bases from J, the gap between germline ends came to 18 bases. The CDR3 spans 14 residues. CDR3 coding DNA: TGTGCCAGCAGTTCTCAGGCAGGGGTTAGGTCCCAGCATTTT. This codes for CASSSQAGVRSQHF.

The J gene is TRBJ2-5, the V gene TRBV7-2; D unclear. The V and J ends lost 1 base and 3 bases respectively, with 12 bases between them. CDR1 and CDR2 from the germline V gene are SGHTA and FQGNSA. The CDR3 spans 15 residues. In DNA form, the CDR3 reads TGTGCCAGCAGCTTAGAGGCAGGTGAAAAAGAGACCCAGTACTTC. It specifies CASSLEAGEKETQYF.

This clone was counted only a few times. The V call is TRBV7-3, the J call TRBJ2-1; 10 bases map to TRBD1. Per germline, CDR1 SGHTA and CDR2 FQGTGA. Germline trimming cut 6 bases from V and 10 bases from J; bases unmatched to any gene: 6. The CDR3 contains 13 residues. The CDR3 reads CASSTGTGVEQFF. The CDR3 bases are TGTGCCAGCAGTACCGGGACAGGGGTCGAGCAGTTCTTC.

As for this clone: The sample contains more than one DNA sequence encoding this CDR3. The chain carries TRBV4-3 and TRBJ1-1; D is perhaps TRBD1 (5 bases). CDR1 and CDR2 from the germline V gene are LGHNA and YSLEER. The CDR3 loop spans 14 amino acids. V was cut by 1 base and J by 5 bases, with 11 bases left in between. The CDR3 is CASSQVGGGTEAFF. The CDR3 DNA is TGCGCCAGCAGCCAAGTTGGGGGGGGGACTGAAGCTTTCTTT.

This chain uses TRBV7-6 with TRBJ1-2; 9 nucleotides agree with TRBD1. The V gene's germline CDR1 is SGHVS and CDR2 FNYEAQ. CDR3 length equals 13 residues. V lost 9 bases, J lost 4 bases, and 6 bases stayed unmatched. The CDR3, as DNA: TGTGCCAGTTCGACGGGACAGGGCTATGGCTACACCTTC. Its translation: CASSTGQGYGYTF. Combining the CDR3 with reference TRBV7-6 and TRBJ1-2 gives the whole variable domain GAGVSQSPRYKVTKRGQDVALRCDPISGHVSLYWYRQALGQGPEFLTYFNYEAQQDKSGLPNDRFSAERPEGSISTLTIQRTEQRDSAMYRCASSTGQGYGYTFGSGTRLTVV.